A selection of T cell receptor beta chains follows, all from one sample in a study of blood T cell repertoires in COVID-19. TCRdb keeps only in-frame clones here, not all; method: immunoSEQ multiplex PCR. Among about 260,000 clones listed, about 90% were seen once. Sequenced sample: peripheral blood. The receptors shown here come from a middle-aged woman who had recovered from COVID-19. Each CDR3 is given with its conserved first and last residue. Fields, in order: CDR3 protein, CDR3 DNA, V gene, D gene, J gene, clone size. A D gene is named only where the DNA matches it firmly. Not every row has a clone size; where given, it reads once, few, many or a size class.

CDR3: CASSPRDRRLSTDTQYF; DNA: TGTGCCAGCTCACCACGTGACAGGAGGTTAAGCACAGATACGCAGTATTTT; V: TRBV18; D: -; J: TRBJ2-3; size: -
CDR3: CASSMEKRGPFLNYGYTF; DNA: TGTGCCAGTAGTATGGAGAAAAGGGGGCCTTTCCTTAACTATGGCTACACCTTC; V: TRBV19; D: TRBD1; J: TRBJ1-2; size: -
CDR3: CASSQDIGAGSYEQYF; DNA: TGCGCCAGCAGCCAAGATATAGGGGCAGGGTCCTACGAGCAGTACTTC; V: TRBV4-1; D: -; J: TRBJ2-7; size: -
CDR3: CASSRPRGRGETQYF; DNA: TGTGCCAGCAGCCGCCCCAGGGGGCGCGGAGAGACCCAGTACTTC; V: TRBV5-6; D: TRBD1; J: TRBJ2-5; size: -
CDR3: CASSLGSGFSSYNEQFF; DNA: TGTGCCAGCAGCTTAGGGTCGGGGTTCAGCTCCTACAATGAGCAGTTCTTC; V: TRBV11-3; D: -; J: TRBJ2-1; size: -
CDR3: CASSVRGLAYEQYF; DNA: TGTGCCAGCAGCGTAAGGGGACTAGCCTACGAGCAGTACTTC; V: TRBV9; D: TRBD2; J: TRBJ2-7; size: -
CDR3: CASSYSLGRAPEAFF; DNA: TGTGCCAGCAGTTACTCCCTGGGCAGGGCCCCTGAAGCTTTCTTT; V: TRBV6-2/TRBV6-3; D: -; J: TRBJ1-1; size: -
CDR3: CASSQEPGNTEAFF; DNA: TGCGCCAGCAGCCAAGAACCGGGGAACACTGAAGCTTTCTTT; V: TRBV4-1; D: -; J: TRBJ1-1; size: few
CDR3: CATSELAGYNNEQFF; DNA: TGCGCCACCTCCGAGTTAGCGGGGTACAACAATGAGCAGTTCTTC; V: TRBV5-1; D: TRBD2; J: TRBJ2-1; size: -
CDR3: CASSPQGPTNTGELFF; DNA: TGTGCCAGCAGTCCACAGGGGCCCACGAACACCGGGGAGCTGTTTTTT; V: TRBV6-6; D: TRBD1; J: TRBJ2-2; size: -
CDR3: CASSETGGAGNTEAFF; DNA: TGTGCCAGCAGTGAAACGGGGGGCGCGGGAAACACTGAAGCTTTCTTT; V: TRBV25-1; D: -; J: TRBJ1-1; size: -
CDR3: CASSNPLTDTQYF; DNA: TGTGCCAGCTCCAACCCACTGACAGATACGCAGTATTTT; V: TRBV3-1/TRBV3-2; D: -; J: TRBJ2-3; size: -
CDR3: CASSPRVEGANTEAFF; DNA: TGTGCCAGCTCACCGCGCGTAGAAGGGGCAAACACTGAAGCTTTCTTT; V: TRBV18; D: -; J: TRBJ1-1; size: -
CDR3: CASSARLAGEVETQYF; DNA: TGTGCCAGCAGCGCCCGACTAGCGGGGGAGGTGGAGACCCAGTACTTC; V: TRBV9; D: TRBD2; J: TRBJ2-5; size: -
CDR3: CASSSGAGAGGAGGELFF; DNA: TGCGCCAGCAGCTCCGGCGCTGGAGCGGGGGGGGCTGGCGGGGAGCTGTTTTTT; V: TRBV5-1; D: TRBD2; J: TRBJ2-2; size: -
CDR3: CASSEWEDSGELFF; DNA: TGTGCCAGCAGTGAATGGGAGGACTCCGGGGAGCTGTTTTTT; V: TRBV25-1; D: -; J: TRBJ2-2; size: -
CDR3: CASSRLAGQGGYTF; DNA: TGTGCCAGCAGCCGCCTTGCGGGCCAAGGGGGCTACACCTTC; V: TRBV6-6; D: -; J: TRBJ1-2; size: once
CDR3: CASSPPEPAGEKLFF; DNA: TGTGCCAGCTCACCACCCGAGCCGGCGGGTGAAAAACTGTTTTTT; V: TRBV18; D: -; J: TRBJ1-4; size: -
CDR3: CASSFSLYEQYF; DNA: TGTGCCAGCAGCTTCTCCCTCTACGAGCAGTACTTC; V: TRBV7-9; D: -; J: TRBJ2-7; size: -